What follows are 16 T cell receptor beta chains derived from one specimen sequenced in a study of shared clonotypes between healthy human individuals. Terminally differentiated effector memory CD45RA+ cells were excluded by CCR7 positive selection of CD45RO-negative cells. Method: immunoSEQ multiplex PCR; TCRdb's copy keeps in-frame clones and lacks some. The table shows about 2.1 million clones, with around 93% occurring only once. Sequencing was done on a sample of naive CD8+ T cells from PBMCs. Source of these receptors: a man in his late teens or twenties in good health. Some clones in this sample may be carry-over from other donors' samples.

This chain connects TRBV9 to TRBJ2-2, with D tentatively TRBD1 (6 bases). The CDR3 runs 15 residues. Per the germline V gene, CDR1 is SGDLS and CDR2 is YYNGEE. Deletions cut 2 bases from V and 3 bases from J, with 11 bases between. In nucleotides, the CDR3 is TGTGCCAGCAGCGTCCACAGGGTGTACACCGGGGAGCTGTTTTTT. Its translation is CASSVHRVYTGELFF.

This clone was detected only a few times. The chain is built from TRBV27 and TRBJ2-3; 9 bases fit TRBD1. Germline V gene sequence: CDR1 MNHEY, CDR2 SMNVEV (reference sequence). Trimming took 1 base from V and 1 from J; bases not matched to a gene: 3. The CDR3 spans 16 residues. CDR3 residues: CASSLLRDRGTDTQYF. Here the CDR3 DNA reads TGTGCCAGCAGTTTATTAAGGGACAGGGGCACAGATACGCAGTATTTT.

The V call is TRBV9, the J call TRBJ1-2; D possibly corresponds to TRBD1 (5 bases). Germline V gene lookup returns CDR1 SGDLS and CDR2 YYNGEE. The CDR3 has 14 amino acids. V lost 4 bases, J lost 7 bases, and 17 bases lay in between. The DNA for the CDR3 is TGTGCCAGCAGCACCCCCGAGAGGGGACGTGGCTACACCTTC. Translation: CASSTPERGRGYTF.

The genes are TRBV6-5 and TRBJ2-6; 7 nucleotides agree with TRBD1. Germline V lookup: CDR1 MNHEY, CDR2 SVGAGI. This CDR3 has 15 residues. The V segment lost 8 bases and the J segment 3 bases; nucleotides outside the gene matches: 7. CDR3 DNA: TGTGCCAGCGGCTTACAGGGGTTTGGGGCCAACGTCCTGACTTTC. Translation: CASGLQGFGANVLTF.

The J gene is TRBJ2-3, the V gene TRBV11-3; TRBD2 is a possible D gene (6 bases). The germline CDR1 and CDR2 sequences are SGHNT and YENEEA. V lost 1 base to trimming and J lost 2 bases, with 19 bases between them. The CDR3 totals 18 residues. The CDR3 coding sequence is TGTGCCAGCAGCTTAGCTTTTGGGGGGACTGACGCCACAGATACGCAGTATTTT. This encodes CASSLAFGGTDATDTQYF.

The chain joins TRBV11-2 to TRBJ2-1; a weak D match, TRBD1 (6 bases). V lost 7 bases and J 10 bases, leaving 14 bases between the germline ends. The CDR3 consists of 12 residues. From germline, CDR1 is SGHAT and CDR2 FQNNGV. CDR3 in DNA: TGTGCCAGCACCTCAGGGGCTTACGAGCAGTTCTTC. Its translation: CASTSGAYEQFF.

V usage is TRBV6-6 and J usage is TRBJ2-7, with TRBD1 matching 9 bases. This CDR3 comprises 15 residues. V shed 6 bases and J 0 bases; nucleotides not matched to a gene: 6. From germline, CDR1 is MNHNY and CDR2 SVGAGI (reference sequence). CDR3 protein: CASSETGGYSYEQYF. The CDR3 nucleotides are TGTGCCAGCAGCGAGACAGGGGGATACTCCTACGAGCAGTACTTC.

CDR3 amino acids: CASSLAGIEQFF. DNA of the CDR3: TGTGCCAGCAGTTTAGCGGGGATTGAGCAGTTCTTC. The chain carries TRBV28 and TRBJ2-1, with D perhaps TRBD2 (6 bases). The V end was cut by 2 bases, the J end by 9 bases, with 8 bases between. The V gene's germline CDR1 is MDHEN and CDR2 SYDVKM. The CDR3 is 12 amino acids. Based on the CDR3 plus reference TRBV28 and TRBJ2-1, the full variable domain is DVKVTQSSRYLVKRTGEKVFLECVQDMDHENMFWYRQDPGLGLRLIYFSYDVKMKEKGDIPEGYSVSREKKERFSLILESASTNQTSMYLCASSLAGIEQFFGPGTRLTVL.

The chain is built from TRBV11-2 and TRBJ2-2, with no clear D. Germline V gene sequence: CDR1 SGHAT, CDR2 FQNNGV. The CDR3 has 17 amino acids. Trimming removed 2 bases from V and 3 bases from J, with 16 bases in between. The CDR3 reads CASSLRTTQIYTGELFF. The CDR3 region has the DNA TGTGCCAGCAGCTTACGGACCACACAGATTTACACCGGGGAGCTGTTTTTT.

This chain links TRBV19 with TRBJ2-1, with D possibly matching TRBD1 (6 bases). Looked up from germline, CDR1 is LNHDA and CDR2 is SQIVND (reference sequence). Trimming pared 3 bases from V and 11 bases from J, leaving 20 bases between. This CDR3 region has 15 residues. The DNA of the CDR3 is TGTGCCAGTAGTATCTACCAAACAAACAGGGTCAAGCAGTTCTTC. Its protein is CASSIYQTNRVKQFF.

CDR3 nucleotide sequence: TGTGCCAGCAGCCCCAGAACTAGCGGGAGTGAAAATGAGCAGTTCTTC. It specifies CASSPRTSGSENEQFF. The rearrangement joins TRBV7-6 to TRBJ2-1; 11 bases align to TRBD2. J was trimmed by 7 bases and V by 5 bases; bases with no gene match: 10. Germline values: CDR1 SGHVS, CDR2 FNYEAQ. This CDR3 comprises 16 residues.

The DNA of the CDR3 is TGTGCCAGCAGCTTGGCCGTACTAGCGGAAGTCTACGAGCAGTACTTC. Its translation: CASSLAVLAEVYEQYF. The chain combines TRBV5-6 with TRBJ2-7; 8 bases map to TRBD2. Germline V lookup: CDR1 SGHDT, CDR2 YYEEEE. The CDR3 runs to 16 residues. V was pared by 0 bases and J by 3 bases, with 8 bases of the junction left unmatched. Filled out from reference TRBV5-6 and TRBJ2-7, the complete variable domain reads DAGVTQSPTHLIKTRGQQVTLRCSPKSGHDTVSWYQQALGQGPQFIFQYYEEEERQRGNFPDRFSGHQFPNYSSELNVNALLLGDSALYLCASSLAVLAEVYEQYFGPGTRLTVT.

The CDR3 DNA sequence: TGTGCCAGCAGCTTATCGCAGGGTTACGAGCAGTACTTC. Translating it yields CASSLSQGYEQYF. V usage is TRBV11-2 and J usage is TRBJ2-7, with D possibly TRBD1 on 5 matching bases. Germline CDR1 SGHAT, CDR2 FQNNGV. V lost 2 bases to trimming and J lost 4 bases, with 9 bases between them. The CDR3 contains 13 residues.

The CDR3 sequence is CASSLWGFGTEAFF. As DNA, the CDR3 is TGTGCCAGCAGTTTATGGGGGTTCGGCACTGAAGCTTTCTTT. The rearrangement links TRBV27 to TRBJ1-1; D possibly corresponds to TRBD1 (5 bases). Germline V CDR1 and CDR2: MNHEY, SMNVEV (reference sequence). There are 14 residues in the CDR3. Trimming pared 1 base from V and 4 bases from J, leaving 10 bases between.

The rearrangement uses TRBV4-1 and TRBJ2-5; possibly TRBD1 or TRBD2 for D (5 bases each). The last part of the DNA fits TRBJ2-7 better; the J call may be wrong. The length of the CDR3 is 16 residues. CDR1 and CDR2 from the germline V gene are MGHRA and YSYEKL. The CDR3 region has the DNA TGCGCCAGCAGCCAAGTCGGAGGACAACGTGCCTACGAGCAGTACTTC. Translated, it gives CASSQVGGQRAYEQYF.

The J gene is TRBJ2-1, the V gene TRBV7-9; perhaps D is TRBD1 or TRBD2 (5 bases each). The length of the CDR3 is 15 residues. Germline lookup yields CDR1 SEHNR and CDR2 FQNEAQ (reference sequence). V lost 10 bases, J lost 3 bases, and 19 bases lay in between. The CDR3 protein is CAITPRDRLYNEQFF. CDR3 in DNA: TGTGCCATCACGCCCCGGGACCGCCTCTACAATGAGCAGTTCTTC.